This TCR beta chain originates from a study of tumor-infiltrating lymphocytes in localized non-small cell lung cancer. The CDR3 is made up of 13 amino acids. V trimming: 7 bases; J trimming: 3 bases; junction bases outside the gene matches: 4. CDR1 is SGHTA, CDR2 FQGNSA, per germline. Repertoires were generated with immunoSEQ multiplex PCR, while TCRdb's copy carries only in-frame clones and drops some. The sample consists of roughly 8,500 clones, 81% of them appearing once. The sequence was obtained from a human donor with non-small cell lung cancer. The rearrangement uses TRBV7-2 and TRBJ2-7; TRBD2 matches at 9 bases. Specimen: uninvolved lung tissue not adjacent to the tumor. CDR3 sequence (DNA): TGTGCCAGCACCAAAGCGGGAGGCTACGAGCAGTACTTC. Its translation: CASTKAGGYEQYF.